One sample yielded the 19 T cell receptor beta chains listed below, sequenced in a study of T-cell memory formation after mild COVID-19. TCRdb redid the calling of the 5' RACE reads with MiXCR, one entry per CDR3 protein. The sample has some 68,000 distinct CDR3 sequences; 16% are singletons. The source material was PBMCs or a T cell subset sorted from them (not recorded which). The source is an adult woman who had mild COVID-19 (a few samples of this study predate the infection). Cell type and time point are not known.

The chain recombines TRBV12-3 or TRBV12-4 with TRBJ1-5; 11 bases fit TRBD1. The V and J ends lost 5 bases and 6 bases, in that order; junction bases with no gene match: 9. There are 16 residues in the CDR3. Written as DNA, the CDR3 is TGTGCCAGCAGTCGCGCGGACAGGGGGCTTACTCAGCCCCAGCATTTT. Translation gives CASSRADRGLTQPQHF.

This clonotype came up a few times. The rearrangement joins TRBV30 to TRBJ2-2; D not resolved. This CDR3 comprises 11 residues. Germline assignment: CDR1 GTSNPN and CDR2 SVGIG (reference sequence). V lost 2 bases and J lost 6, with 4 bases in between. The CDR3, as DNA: TGTGCCTGGAGTTATGCCGGGGAGCTGTTTTTT. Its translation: CAWSYAGELFF.

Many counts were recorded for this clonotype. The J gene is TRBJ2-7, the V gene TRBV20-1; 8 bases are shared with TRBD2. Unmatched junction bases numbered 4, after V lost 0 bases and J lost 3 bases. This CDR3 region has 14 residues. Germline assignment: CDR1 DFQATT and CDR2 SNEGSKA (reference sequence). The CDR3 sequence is CSARDMRGDYEQYF. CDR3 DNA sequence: TGCAGTGCTAGAGATATGCGGGGGGACTACGAGCAGTACTTC.

The CDR3 coding sequence is TGCAGCGTGGTCAACTACGAGCAGTACTTC. The encoded protein is CSVVNYEQYF. The rearrangement links TRBV29-1 to TRBJ2-7; D ambiguous. Germline CDR1 and CDR2: SQVTM and ANQGSEA. Trimming took 6 bases from V and 3 from J, leaving 6 bases between them. CDR3 length equals 10 residues.

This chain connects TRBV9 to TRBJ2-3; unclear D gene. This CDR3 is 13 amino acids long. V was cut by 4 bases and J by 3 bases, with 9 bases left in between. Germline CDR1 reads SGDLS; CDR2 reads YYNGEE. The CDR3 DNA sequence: TGTGCCAGCAGCCCCCGCCCGACAGATACGCAGTATTTT. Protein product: CASSPRPTDTQYF.

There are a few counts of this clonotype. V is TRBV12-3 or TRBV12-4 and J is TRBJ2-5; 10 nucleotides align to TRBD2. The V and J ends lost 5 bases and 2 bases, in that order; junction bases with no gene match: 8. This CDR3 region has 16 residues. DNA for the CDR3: TGTGCCAGCAGTCCCCCGGGACTAGCGCCGCAAGAGACCCAGTACTTC. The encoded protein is CASSPPGLAPQETQYF.

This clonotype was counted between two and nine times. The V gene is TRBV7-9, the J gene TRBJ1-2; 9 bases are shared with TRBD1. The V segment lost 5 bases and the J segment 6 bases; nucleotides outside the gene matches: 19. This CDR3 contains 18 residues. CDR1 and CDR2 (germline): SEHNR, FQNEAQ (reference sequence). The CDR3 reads CASSPHPGVRGQGDGYTF. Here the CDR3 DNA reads TGTGCCAGCAGCCCCCATCCGGGTGTTCGGGGACAGGGCGATGGCTACACCTTC.

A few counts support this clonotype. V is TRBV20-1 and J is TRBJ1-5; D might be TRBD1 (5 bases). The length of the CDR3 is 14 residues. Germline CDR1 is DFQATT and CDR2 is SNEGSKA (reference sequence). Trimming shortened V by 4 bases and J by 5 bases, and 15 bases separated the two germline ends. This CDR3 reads CSATGTTDYQPQHF. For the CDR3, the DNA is TGCAGTGCTACAGGGACGACGGACTATCAGCCCCAGCATTTT.

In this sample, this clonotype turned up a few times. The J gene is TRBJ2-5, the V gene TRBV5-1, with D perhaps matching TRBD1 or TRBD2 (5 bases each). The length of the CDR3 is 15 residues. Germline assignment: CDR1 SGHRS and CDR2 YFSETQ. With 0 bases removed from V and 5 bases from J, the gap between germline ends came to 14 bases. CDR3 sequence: CASSLGLGDLETQYF. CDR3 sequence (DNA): TGCGCCAGCAGCTTGGGGCTGGGGGACCTGGAGACCCAGTACTTC.

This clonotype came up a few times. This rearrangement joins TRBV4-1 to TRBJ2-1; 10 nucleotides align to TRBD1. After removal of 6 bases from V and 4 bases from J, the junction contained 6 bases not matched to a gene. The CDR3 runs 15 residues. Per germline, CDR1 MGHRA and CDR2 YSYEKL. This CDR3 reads CASRERDRGYNEQFF. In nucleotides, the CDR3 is TGCGCCAGCAGGGAACGGGACAGGGGATACAATGAGCAGTTCTTC.

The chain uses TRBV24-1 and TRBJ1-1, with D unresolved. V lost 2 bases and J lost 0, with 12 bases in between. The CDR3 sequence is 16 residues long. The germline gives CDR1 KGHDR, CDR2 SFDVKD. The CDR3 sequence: CATSDSRIHMNTEAFF. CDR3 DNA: TGTGCCACCAGTGATTCCAGGATACACATGAACACTGAAGCTTTCTTT.

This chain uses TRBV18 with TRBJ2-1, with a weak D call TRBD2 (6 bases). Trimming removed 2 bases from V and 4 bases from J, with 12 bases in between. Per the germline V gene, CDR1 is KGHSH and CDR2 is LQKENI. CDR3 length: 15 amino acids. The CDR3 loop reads CASSPWGGRYNEQFF. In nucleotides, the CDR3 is TGTGCCAGCTCACCATGGGGAGGCAGATACAATGAGCAGTTCTTC.

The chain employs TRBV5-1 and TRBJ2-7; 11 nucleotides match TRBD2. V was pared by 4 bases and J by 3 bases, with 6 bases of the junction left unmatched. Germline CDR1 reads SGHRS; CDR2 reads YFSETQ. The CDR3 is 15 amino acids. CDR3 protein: CASSAGTSGHYEQYF. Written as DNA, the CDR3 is TGCGCCAGCAGCGCGGGGACTAGCGGCCACTACGAGCAGTACTTC.

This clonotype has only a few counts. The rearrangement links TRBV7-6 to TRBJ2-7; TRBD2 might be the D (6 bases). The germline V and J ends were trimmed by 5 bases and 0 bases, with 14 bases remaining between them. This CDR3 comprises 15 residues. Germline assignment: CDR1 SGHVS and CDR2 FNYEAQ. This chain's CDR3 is CASSPGLIASYEQYF. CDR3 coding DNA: TGTGCCAGCAGCCCGGGACTGATCGCCTCCTACGAGCAGTACTTC.

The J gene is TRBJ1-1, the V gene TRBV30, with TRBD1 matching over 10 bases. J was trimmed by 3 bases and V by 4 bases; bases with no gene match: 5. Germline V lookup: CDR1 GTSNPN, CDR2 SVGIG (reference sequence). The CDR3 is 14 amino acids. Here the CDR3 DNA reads TGTGCCTGGAATCCCGGGACAGGGGACACTGAAGCTTTCTTT. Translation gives CAWNPGTGDTEAFF.

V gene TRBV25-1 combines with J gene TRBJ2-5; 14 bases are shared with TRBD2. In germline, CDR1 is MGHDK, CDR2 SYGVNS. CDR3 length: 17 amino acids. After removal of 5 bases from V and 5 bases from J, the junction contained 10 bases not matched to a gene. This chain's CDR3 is CASSTTGTSGSQETQYF. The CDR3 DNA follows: TGTGCCAGCAGTACGACCGGGACTAGCGGGAGTCAGGAGACCCAGTACTTC.

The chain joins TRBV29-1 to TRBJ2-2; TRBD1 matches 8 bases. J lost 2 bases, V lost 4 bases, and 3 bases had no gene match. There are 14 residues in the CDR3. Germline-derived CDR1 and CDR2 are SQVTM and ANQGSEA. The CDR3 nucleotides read TGCAGCGTTGTGGGACAGGCTAACACCGGGGAGCTGTTTTTT. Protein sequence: CSVVGQANTGELFF.

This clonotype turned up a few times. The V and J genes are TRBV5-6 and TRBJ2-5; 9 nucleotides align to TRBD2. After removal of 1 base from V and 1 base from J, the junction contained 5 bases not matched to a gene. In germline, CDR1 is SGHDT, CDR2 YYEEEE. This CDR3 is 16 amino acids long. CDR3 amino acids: CASSLWLAGPQETQYF. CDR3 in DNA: TGTGCCAGCAGCTTGTGGCTAGCGGGACCCCAAGAGACCCAGTACTTC.

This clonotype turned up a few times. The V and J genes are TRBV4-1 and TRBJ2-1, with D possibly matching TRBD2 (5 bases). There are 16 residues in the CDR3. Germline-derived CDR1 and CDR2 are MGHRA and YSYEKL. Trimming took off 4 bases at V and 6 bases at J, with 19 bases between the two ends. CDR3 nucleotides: TGCGCCAGCAGCCCCTCCCGGGCCGGGATAGGCAATGAGCAGTTCTTC. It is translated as CASSPSRAGIGNEQFF.